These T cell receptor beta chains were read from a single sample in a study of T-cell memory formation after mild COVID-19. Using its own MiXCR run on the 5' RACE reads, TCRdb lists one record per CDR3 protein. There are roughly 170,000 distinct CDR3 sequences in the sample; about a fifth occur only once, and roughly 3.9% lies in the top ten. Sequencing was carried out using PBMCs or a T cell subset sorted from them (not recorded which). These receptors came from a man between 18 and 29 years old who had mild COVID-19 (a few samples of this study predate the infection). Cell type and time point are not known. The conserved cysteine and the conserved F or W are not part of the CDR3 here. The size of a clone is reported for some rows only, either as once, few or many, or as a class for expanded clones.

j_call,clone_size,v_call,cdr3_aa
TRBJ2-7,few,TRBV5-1,ASSESGGRSYEQY
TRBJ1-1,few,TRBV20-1,SARISAINTEAF
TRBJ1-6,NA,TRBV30,AWSDGTGGNSPLH
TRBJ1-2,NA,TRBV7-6,ASSLGVWGAMVDGYT
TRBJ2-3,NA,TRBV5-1,ASSSSPRGSGLMDTQY
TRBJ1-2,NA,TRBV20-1,SAPDRGKWSYGYT
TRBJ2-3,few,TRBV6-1,ASSWGGGNLADTQY
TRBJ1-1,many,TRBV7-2,ASSFSMNTEAF
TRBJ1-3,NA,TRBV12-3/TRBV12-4,ASSRPFAGNTIY
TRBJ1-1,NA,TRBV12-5,ASGLVGGLPF
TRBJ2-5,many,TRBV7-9,ASSFGTRQETQY
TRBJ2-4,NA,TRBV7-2,ASSLQARLAKNIQY
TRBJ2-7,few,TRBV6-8,AQPRDRGYYEQY
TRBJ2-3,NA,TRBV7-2,ASSSQGGADTQY
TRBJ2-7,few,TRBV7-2,ASSPGTGQAYEQY
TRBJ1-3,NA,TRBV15,ATSRGGVGNTIY
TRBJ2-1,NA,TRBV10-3,AIRDGQGMYNEQF
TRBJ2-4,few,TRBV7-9,ASSTRTGPGNIQY